This TCR beta chain came from a study of blood T cell repertoires in COVID-19. V dropped 2 bases and J dropped 2; count of bases not matched to a gene: 5. The germline V gene has CDR1 MNHNS and CDR2 SASEGT. This CDR3 is built from 16 residues. Profiled with immunoSEQ multiplex PCR; TCRdb holds only in-frame clones, not every one. The profile shows 69,000 or so clones, 84% of them singletons. The gene calls are TRBV6-1 and TRBJ2-1; TRBD2 matches 8 bases. The sequenced sample consisted of peripheral blood. The TCR was taken from a man aged 45-65 years with COVID-19, enrolled during active disease. CDR3 protein: CASSESGGGTYNEQFF. CDR3 coding DNA: TGTGCCAGCAGTGAATCGGGCGGGGGGACCTACAATGAGCAGTTCTTC.